This entry concerns a single TCR beta chain. TCRdb redid the calling of the 5' RACE reads with MiXCR, one entry per CDR3 protein. This repertoire shows 450,000 or so distinct CDR3 sequences, 13% to 15% found once; its top ten account for approximately 0.98%. The data were taken from a study of identical twins. The length of the CDR3 is 15 residues. Germline V gene data show CDR1 as DFQATT and CDR2 as SNEGSKA (reference sequence). V was cut by 1 base and J by 3 bases, with 13 bases left in between. This same sample was also part of a study on yellow fever vaccine responses in identical twins.

The chain has TRBV20-1 and TRBJ2-1; tentatively, D is TRBD2 (5 bases). The sequenced material came from CD4+ T cells sorted from blood. This sequence originates from a woman under 30 in good health. The CDR3 sequence: CSARVDGENYNEQFF. The CDR3 DNA sequence: TGCAGTGCTAGAGTAGATGGGGAGAACTACAATGAGCAGTTCTTC.